This entry concerns a single T cell receptor (beta chain). The data derive from a study of blood T cell repertoires in COVID-19. Overall study: From the United States, Italy and Spain came samples of acute and convalescent COVID-19. In each case, the material was cDNA or gDNA derived from T cells, B-cell-depleted T cells, or PBMCs.

Authors' analysis steps: For nucleated cells, counts were estimated from reference gene primer amplification. The repertoire was sequenced with immunoSEQ multiplex PCR; TCRdb's copy has only in-frame clones and lacks some. The V and J calls and clone size are taken from that table; D and trimming were inferred from the DNA. The sample has a few hundred thousand clones, about 88% seen once; the top ten hold 3.6%. Germline CDR1 MNHEY, CDR2 SVGAGI. V trimming: 7 bases; J trimming: 3 bases; junction bases outside the gene matches: 10. The CDR3 spans 15 residues. The material sequenced was peripheral blood. This sequence was found in a man between 18 and 29 years old with active or convalescent COVID-19. V gene TRBV6-5 combines with J gene TRBJ2-3; 7 bases are shared with TRBD1. The CDR3 DNA sequence: TGTGCCAGCAAACCTATGGGGACAGTAACAGATACGCAGTATTTT. Protein: CASKPMGTVTDTQYF.